The 6 T cell receptor beta chains reported below all come from one sample, sequenced in a study of graft-versus-host responses after intestinal transplantation. Processing was applied to graft tissue in order to liberate intraepithelial and lamina propria lymphocytes. Sequenced by immunoSEQ multiplex PCR; TCRdb stores in-frame clones only, minus some. The sample includes more than 12,000 clones, about 70% of them seen just once. Source: ileum tissue, taken 700 to 800 days after intestinal transplantation. The origin of the receptors is a human patient who received an intestinal transplant, so some T cells may come from the graft donor.

The V gene is TRBV28, the J gene TRBJ2-5, with D perhaps being TRBD1 or TRBD2 (6 bases each). Germline loops: CDR1 MDHEN, CDR2 SYDVKM. Deletions cut 8 bases from V and 7 bases from J, with 17 bases between. The CDR3 length is 13 residues. In nucleotides, the CDR3 is TGTGCCAGCGGACTACAGGGATGGGCGACCCAGTACTTC. It encodes CASGLQGWATQYF.

This rearrangement joins TRBV6-4 to TRBJ2-2; D call uncertain. Germline CDR1 and CDR2: MRHNA and SNTAGT. The CDR3 is made up of 11 amino acids. V was shortened by 6 bases and J by 4 bases, with 3 bases between the two germline ends. The CDR3 DNA is TGTGCCAGCAGCTTCACCGGGGAGCTGTTTTTT. It encodes CASSFTGELFF.

In its sample, this clone was seen once. The chain carries TRBV7-2 and TRBJ1-2; D is undetermined. Germline CDR1 is SGHTA and CDR2 is FQGNSA. This CDR3 is built from 17 residues. V dropped 2 bases and J dropped 2 bases, with 18 bases sitting between them. CDR3: CASSLRGGTASNYGYTF. The CDR3 bases are TGTGCCAGCAGCTTAAGAGGTGGTACAGCTTCCAACTATGGCTACACCTTC.

This clone was recorded once. At one end the junction does not follow the germline gene, possibly because of a read error. The chain joins TRBV4-1 to TRBJ2-2; D gene ambiguous. CDR3 size: 17 residues. The V gene's germline CDR1 is MGHRA and CDR2 YSYEKL. The CDR3 here is CACSQVLATPNTGELFF. The CDR3 DNA reads as TGCGCCTGCAGCCAAGTACTGGCGACTCCGAACACCGGGGAGCTGTTTTTT.

The chain has TRBV18 and TRBJ1-6; tentatively, D is TRBD1 (5 bases). This CDR3 region has 16 residues. In germline, CDR1 is KGHSH, CDR2 LQKENI. Trimming shortened V by 3 bases and J by 3 bases, and 12 bases separated the two germline ends. As DNA, the CDR3 is TGTGCCAGCTCACCGCAGGGACCCCACTATAATTCACCCCTCCACTTT. It yields the protein CASSPQGPHYNSPLHF.

CDR3 nucleotide sequence: TGCAGCGTGGTGGCGGGAACCTACAATGAGCAGTTCTTC. This gives the protein CSVVAGTYNEQFF. The rearrangement links TRBV29-1 to TRBJ2-1; TRBD2 might be the D (6 bases). The CDR3 runs 13 residues. CDR1 is SQVTM, CDR2 ANQGSEA, per germline. Trimming took 6 bases from V and 2 from J, leaving 11 bases between them.